This T cell receptor beta chain is from a study of tumor-infiltrating lymphocytes in localized non-small cell lung cancer (dated by TCRdb to 2020 to 2022). For the wider study: The cohort covered several histologies, both smokers and never-smokers, and patients whose samples were collected after neoadjuvant chemotherapy. Resected tumor tissue and uninvolved lung tissue described as non-adjacent to the tumor were contributed by each patient, with both tissues obtained from the same patient. Alongside flow cytometry, multiplex immunofluorescence, RNA-seq, exome sequencing and proteomics, TCR sequencing was applied to the same patients as one of several integrated assays. The overall ICON cohort comprised some 140 surgical patients with localized non-small cell lung cancer whose tumors were resected. The paired tumor versus uninvolved lung comparison of immunoSEQ T-cell fraction included roughly 60 patients.

ICON enrollment began in 2016, and the last patient was enrolled in 2018. In a subcohort of approximately 76 patients, fresh tumor and matched uninvolved tissue were collected for in-depth immune analyses, with TCR sequencing among those analyses. No cell sorting was done, and TCR sequencing was instead run on DNA isolated from bulk tissue. The T-cell fraction in tumor and uninvolved lung tissue was obtained from TCR sequencing using the immunoSEQ assay. On the study's bioinformatics: For survival analysis, patients were divided into high (upper tertile) and low (lower two tertiles) T-cell fraction groups, which were compared by log-rank test. Paired tumor versus uninvolved lung differences in T-cell fraction were tested with a signed-rank test. TCRdb re-hosts the immuneACCESS table, in-frame sequences only. Its copies lack some clones; in the studies checked, an unresolved V gene accounts for under half of them, and the cause for the rest is not known. V and J calls and clone size are as listed in that table; D and trimming were resolved from the DNA. The sample table shows about 12,000 clones, and about nine tenths are seen once. 8.5% to 10% of the sample comes from the top ten.

This clone occurred once. The specificity of this receptor is unknown. No much larger clonotype is one base removed from it; base qualities were not supplied. The paper's findings and limits, for the study overall: Because assay coverage varied across patients depending on available tissue quantity, TCR sequencing was performed for only a subset of the cohort. Because different assays used different pieces of the same tissue, intratumor heterogeneity could not be separated from technical variation. Consistent with immunofluorescence CD3 counts, TCRbeta sequencing supported greater T cell infiltration in tumors than in uninvolved lung tissue. Recurrence-free survival showed no association with tumor T-cell fraction from TCR sequencing (p = 0.61). No difference in TCR-derived T-cell fraction was observed between the flow cytometry-defined immunotypes IM1 (good prognosis) and IM2 (poor prognosis).

This TCR was sampled from a human donor with non-small cell lung cancer. The specimen sequenced was lung tumor tissue.

The encoded CDR3 is CASGLDPKETQYF. The sequence in DNA is TGTGCTAGTGGTTTAGACCCGAAAGAGACCCAGTACTTC. The sequence is built from TRBV12-5 and TRBJ2-5; the D gene assignment is ambiguous. V loses 3 bases, J loses 3 bases, and the germline ends lie 8 bases apart. Reading from cysteine to phenylalanine, the CDR3 counts 13 amino acids. The only DNA kept is the CDR3, 39 bases in frame from the first base. Reading the germline V gene gives CDR1 LGHNT and CDR2 FRNRAP.